Presented here are 30 T cell receptor beta chains from one specimen sequenced in a study of T-cell reconstitution after alpha-beta-depleted transplantation in children (dated by TCRdb to the mid-2010s). Libraries came from PCR. The instrument was an Illumina HiSeq 2500. TCR libraries were prepared with molecular barcoding, using unique molecular identifiers to normalize TCRbeta repertoire quantification. Using fastp at Q25 and MiXCR, TCRdb reprocessed the public reads and kept productive beta chains. Each entry is one CDR3 protein sequence, shown with its most common DNA and genes. A total of roughly 400,000 distinct CDR3 sequences appear in this sample, 20% of them only once. Less than 4.5% of the sample goes to the ten largest clones. The material sequenced was PBMCs from the stem cell graft donor, taken from the stem cell graft. These receptors were obtained from a human donor who donated a stem cell graft to a child with acute myeloid leukemia.

This clonotype showed up just a few times. The chain is built from TRBV4-3 and TRBJ2-3; D not resolved. Between the trimmed V and J ends, which lost 0 bases and 0 bases, there was a span of 7 bases. This CDR3 spans 15 amino acids. The germline gives CDR1 LGHNA, CDR2 YSLEER. The CDR3 DNA sequence: TGCGCCAGCAGCCAAGATCCGAGGAGCACAGATACGCAGTATTTT. It codes for CASSQDPRSTDTQYF.

In this sample, this clonotype turned up a few times. V gene TRBV5-1 combines with J gene TRBJ2-1, with 13 bases fitting TRBD2. The CDR3 has 17 amino acids. The germline CDR1 and CDR2 sequences are SGHRS and YFSETQ. V was clipped by 2 bases and J by 3 bases; unmatched bases: 5. Here the CDR3 DNA reads TGCGCCAGCAGCTTCACTAGCGGGAGGGCCGGCTACAATGAGCAGTTCTTC. It translates to CASSFTSGRAGYNEQFF.

The gene calls are TRBV6-2 or TRBV6-3 and TRBJ1-3, with D uncertain. With 8 bases removed from V and 4 bases from J, the gap between germline ends came to 9 bases. Per germline, CDR1 MNHEY and CDR2 SVGEGT. This CDR3 has 12 residues. Here the CDR3 DNA reads TGTGCCAGCGCGGTGGGAGGAAACACCATATATTTT. Translating it yields CASAVGGNTIYF.

On this clonotype itself: One base away lies a much larger clone, so this may be a sequencing read error. The rearrangement uses TRBV20-1 and TRBJ2-3; TRBD2 might be the D (7 bases). Trimming stripped 5 bases from V and 1 base from J, with 19 bases between. Per the germline V gene, CDR1 is DFQATT and CDR2 is SNEGSKA (reference sequence). CDR3 length: 16 amino acids. CDR3 DNA: TGCAGTGCTCAGAAGGGAGGGGGTGATCGCACAGATACGCAGTATTTT. This gives the protein CSAQKGGGDRTDTQYF.

This clonotype was seen a handful of times. This chain uses TRBV20-1 with TRBJ2-5; 9 nucleotides align to TRBD2. The CDR3 is 15 amino acids. Germline CDR1 DFQATT, CDR2 SNEGSKA (reference sequence). J lost 5 bases, V lost 6 bases, and 13 bases had no gene match. For the CDR3, the DNA is TGCAGTGCCCGACCTAGCGGGAAACGAGGCGAGACCCAGTACTTC. It yields the protein CSARPSGKRGETQYF.

The CDR3 DNA sequence: TGTGCCAGCAGTCTCTCGGGGAGCGGGGGGTCCTACGAGCAGTACTTC. This encodes CASSLSGSGGSYEQYF. The genes are TRBV12-3 or TRBV12-4 and TRBJ2-7; 9 bases fit TRBD2. Unmatched junction bases numbered 9, after V lost 5 bases and J lost 1 base. The CDR3 spans 16 residues.

This clonotype came up many times. The chain carries TRBV29-1 and TRBJ1-1; TRBD1 agrees at 8 bases. Germline CDR1 SQVTM, CDR2 ANQGSEA. Germline trimming cut 5 bases from V and 5 bases from J; bases unmatched to any gene: 7. CDR3 length equals 13 residues. CDR3 in amino acids: CSVTGRGLTEAFF. The CDR3 DNA reads TGCAGCGTTACAGGCAGGGGGCTTACTGAAGCTTTCTTT.

The chain combines TRBV6-1 with TRBJ2-5; 12 bases are a match to TRBD2. CDR1 and CDR2 from the germline V gene are MNHNS and SASEGT. The CDR3 totals 15 residues. V lost 8 bases and J lost 1; bases outside the gene matches: 5. CDR3 coding DNA: TGTGCCAGCGGACCGGGACTAGCGGGCCAAGAGACCCAGTACTTC. Translation: CASGPGLAGQETQYF.

The sample holds a few counts of this clonotype. The CDR3 DNA reads TGCGCCAGCAGCCAAGACAGGGCGGGAGTAGGATACAATGAGCAGTTCTTC. This encodes CASSQDRAGVGYNEQFF. The J gene is TRBJ2-1, the V gene TRBV4-3; 7 nucleotides agree with TRBD2. J gave up 4 bases and V 0 bases, and 9 bases lay outside the gene matches. CDR1 is LGHNA and CDR2 is YSLEER in the germline V gene. The CDR3 has 17 amino acids.

This rearrangement joins TRBV28 to TRBJ2-7; 7 nucleotides align to TRBD1. V shed 6 bases, J shed 3 bases, and the junction held 11 bases outside the gene matches. This CDR3 spans 15 amino acids. CDR1 MDHEN and CDR2 SYDVKM come from the germline V gene. CDR3 amino acids: CASSLPGQEYYEQYF. CDR3 DNA: TGTGCCAGCAGCCTTCCAGGACAGGAATACTACGAGCAGTACTTC.

This clonotype was recorded once. J is TRBJ2-1 and V is TRBV6-1; TRBD2 agrees at 7 bases. Per germline, CDR1 MNHNS and CDR2 SASEGT. CDR3 length equals 16 residues. The V segment lost 6 bases and the J segment 3 bases; nucleotides outside the gene matches: 11. The CDR3 DNA sequence: TGTGCCAGCAGGGGGGAGGGTGACAGCTTCTACAATGAGCAGTTCTTC. Translating it yields CASRGEGDSFYNEQFF.

The V gene is TRBV20-1, the J gene TRBJ2-1, with TRBD2 matching over 14 bases. Germline loops: CDR1 DFQATT, CDR2 SNEGSKA (reference sequence). Trimming took 5 bases from V and 5 from J; bases not matched to a gene: 11. This CDR3 has 17 residues. DNA for the CDR3: TGCAGTGCTCCGTGGGGACCGGGACTAGCGGGGGACAATGAGCAGTTCTTC. This gives the protein CSAPWGPGLAGDNEQFF.

This clonotype came up many times. V gene TRBV20-1 combines with J gene TRBJ2-1, with 11 bases that match TRBD2. V was clipped by 6 bases and J by 5 bases; unmatched bases: 9. Per the germline V gene, CDR1 is DFQATT and CDR2 is SNEGSKA (reference sequence). The CDR3 is 15 residues long. The chain's CDR3 is CSAQRTSGSHNEQFF. CDR3 in DNA: TGCAGTGCACAGCGCACTAGCGGGAGCCACAATGAGCAGTTCTTC.

This clonotype was seen at least ten times. The rearrangement uses TRBV29-1 and TRBJ2-7, with 11 bases aligning to TRBD2. Germline V lookup: CDR1 SQVTM, CDR2 ANQGSEA. Trimming removed 0 bases from V and 6 bases from J; junction bases left unmatched: 4. The CDR3 covers 14 residues. The CDR3 DNA reads as TGCAGCGTTGAAGAAGGTCTAGCGGGAGGCGAGCAGTACTTC. Translating it yields CSVEEGLAGGEQYF.

This clonotype was recorded a few times. This chain uses TRBV12-3 or TRBV12-4 with TRBJ2-7; the match to TRBD2 covers 7 bases. CDR3 length: 12 residues. V shed 6 bases and J 7 bases; nucleotides not matched to a gene: 6. CDR3 sequence (DNA): TGTGCCAGCAGCCAGGCGGGGGAAGAGCAGTACTTC. Residues: CASSQAGEEQYF.

This clonotype was recorded many times. The V and J genes are TRBV20-1 and TRBJ2-7, with 7 bases matching TRBD2. The CDR3 has 14 residues. V shed 3 bases and J 2 bases; nucleotides not matched to a gene: 7. The germline CDR1 and CDR2 sequences are DFQATT and SNEGSKA (reference sequence). The CDR3 here is CSASDTGLPYEQYF. CDR3 DNA sequence: TGCAGTGCTAGTGATACGGGACTACCCTACGAGCAGTACTTC.

V is TRBV20-1 and J is TRBJ1-2, with 8 bases matching TRBD1. Germline CDR1 reads DFQATT; CDR2 reads SNEGSKA (reference sequence). The CDR3 contains 15 residues. With 0 bases clipped from V and 3 bases from J, the junction kept 6 bases outside the gene matches. CDR3 DNA: TGCAGTGCTAGAGATAGCCAGGGGGCTTACTATGGCTACACCTTC. Translating gives CSARDSQGAYYGYTF.

The table lists this clonotype with a few counts. The rearrangement links TRBV20-1 to TRBJ2-7, with 8 positions matching TRBD2. V was pared by 3 bases and J by 4 bases, with 11 bases of the junction left unmatched. CDR3 size: 15 residues. Germline-derived CDR1 and CDR2 are DFQATT and SNEGSKA (reference sequence). CDR3 residues: CSASNRGRLGYEQYF. The CDR3 coding sequence is TGCAGTGCTAGCAATCGCGGGAGGCTGGGGTACGAGCAGTACTTC.

A few counts support this clonotype. This rearrangement joins TRBV20-1 to TRBJ2-2; D is possibly TRBD1 (6 bases). Trimming took 3 bases from V and 0 from J, leaving 11 bases between them. The CDR3 is made up of 15 amino acids. In germline, CDR1 is DFQATT, CDR2 SNEGSKA (reference sequence). This chain's CDR3 is CSASPGHTNTGELFF. Written as DNA, the CDR3 is TGCAGTGCTAGCCCGGGACATACGAACACCGGGGAGCTGTTTTTT.

In its sample, this clonotype was seen a few times. The chain joins TRBV27 to TRBJ1-1; D perhaps matches TRBD1 (5 bases). The CDR3 contains 15 residues. Per the germline V gene, CDR1 is MNHEY and CDR2 is SMNVEV (reference sequence). The ends were cut back, 6 bases at V and 5 bases at J, with 19 bases in the middle. CDR3 nucleotide sequence: TGTGCCAGCAGCGCCCCTCTCGGGAGGGGAACTGAAGCTTTCTTT. It specifies CASSAPLGRGTEAFF.

This clonotype came up a few times. V gene TRBV6-5 combines with J gene TRBJ2-7; 9 bases fit TRBD1. The length of the CDR3 is 14 residues. The V gene end was trimmed by 7 bases and the J gene end by 2 bases; junction bases not matched to a gene: 6. Germline CDR1 MNHEY, CDR2 SVGAGI. CDR3 residues: CASISGTGTYEQYF. The CDR3 nucleotides read TGTGCCAGCATTTCAGGGACAGGGACCTACGAGCAGTACTTC.

This clonotype was counted only a few times. This chain connects TRBV28 to TRBJ1-3, with TRBD1 matching over 7 bases. From germline, CDR1 is MDHEN and CDR2 SYDVKM. Trimming cost V 6 bases and J 2 bases; bases outside gene matches: 10. The CDR3 runs to 16 residues. The CDR3 protein is CASSNNRGYPGNTIYF. The CDR3 DNA reads TGTGCCAGCAGCAATAACAGGGGCTACCCTGGAAACACCATATATTTT.

This chain links TRBV6-5 with TRBJ1-1; TRBD1 aligns across 8 bases. Trimming at V came to 3 bases and at J to 1 base, leaving 4 bases not matched to a gene. The CDR3 extends over 15 amino acids. Per germline, CDR1 MNHEY and CDR2 SVGAGI. The CDR3 DNA sequence: TGTGCCAGCAGTTATACCGGGACAGGGAACACTGAAGCTTTCTTT. Translating it yields CASSYTGTGNTEAFF.

This clonotype showed up just a few times. This chain links TRBV20-1 with TRBJ1-4, with 8 bases fitting TRBD1. V gave up 1 base and J gave up 2 bases; unmatched junction bases: 3. Germline V gene data show CDR1 as DFQATT and CDR2 as SNEGSKA (reference sequence). The CDR3 extends over 15 amino acids. Written as DNA, the CDR3 is TGCAGTGCTAGAGTGCCAGGGGGCACTAATGAAAAACTGTTTTTT. Translating gives CSARVPGGTNEKLFF.

The J gene is TRBJ2-3, the V gene TRBV6-5, with D possibly being TRBD1 (6 bases). Germline CDR1 reads MNHEY; CDR2 reads SVGAGI. V was trimmed by 6 bases and J by 2 bases, leaving 15 bases between them. The CDR3 sequence is 15 residues long. Here the CDR3 reads CASSLQGFDTDTQYF. CDR3 bases: TGTGCCAGCAGCTTACAGGGATTTGACACAGATACGCAGTATTTT.

V usage is TRBV12-3 or TRBV12-4 and J usage is TRBJ2-7; a weak D match, TRBD2 (6 bases). The CDR3 is 15 residues long. The germline V and J ends were trimmed by 6 bases and 1 base, with 16 bases remaining between them. The CDR3 spells CASSSMDYRSYEQYF. In DNA, the CDR3 is TGTGCCAGCAGCAGCATGGACTACCGTTCCTACGAGCAGTACTTC.

This clonotype was observed many times. V is TRBV19 and J is TRBJ2-3; D possibly uses TRBD1 or TRBD2 (5 bases each). V was cut by 3 bases and J by 2 bases, with 15 bases left in between. Germline-derived CDR1 and CDR2 are LNHDA and SQIVND (reference sequence). This CDR3 is built from 16 residues. Here the CDR3 reads CASSMVGGVNTDTQYF. Here the CDR3 DNA reads TGTGCCAGTAGTATGGTTGGGGGAGTCAACACAGATACGCAGTATTTT.

This clonotype was observed a handful of times. This chain joins TRBV28 and TRBJ1-1, with D maybe TRBD1 (6 bases). The germline CDR1 and CDR2 sequences are MDHEN and SYDVKM. The V gene lost 6 bases and the J gene lost 11 bases, with 16 bases spanning the gap. The CDR3 loop spans 12 amino acids. The CDR3 sequence is CASRPEGGRAFF. DNA for the CDR3: TGTGCCAGCAGGCCTGAAGGGGGTCGCGCTTTCTTT.

This clonotype was seen a handful of times. In DNA, the CDR3 is TGTGCCACCAGTGCCCTTAGCGGGAGACCCTACAATGAGCAGTTCTTC. This codes for CATSALSGRPYNEQFF. The chain recombines TRBV24-1 with TRBJ2-1; TRBD2 agrees at 9 bases. Germline-derived CDR1 and CDR2 are KGHDR and SFDVKD. CDR3 length equals 16 residues. V shed 5 bases, J shed 2 bases, and the junction held 6 bases outside the gene matches.

Many counts were recorded for this clonotype. This sequence joins TRBV29-1 and TRBJ2-3; D is unresolved. This CDR3 has 12 amino acids. The germline V gene encodes CDR1 SQVTM and CDR2 ANQGSEA. Trimming took 3 bases from V and 3 from J, leaving 7 bases between them. The CDR3, as DNA: TGCAGCGTTGATACCGGAACAGATACGCAGTATTTT. Its protein product is CSVDTGTDTQYF.